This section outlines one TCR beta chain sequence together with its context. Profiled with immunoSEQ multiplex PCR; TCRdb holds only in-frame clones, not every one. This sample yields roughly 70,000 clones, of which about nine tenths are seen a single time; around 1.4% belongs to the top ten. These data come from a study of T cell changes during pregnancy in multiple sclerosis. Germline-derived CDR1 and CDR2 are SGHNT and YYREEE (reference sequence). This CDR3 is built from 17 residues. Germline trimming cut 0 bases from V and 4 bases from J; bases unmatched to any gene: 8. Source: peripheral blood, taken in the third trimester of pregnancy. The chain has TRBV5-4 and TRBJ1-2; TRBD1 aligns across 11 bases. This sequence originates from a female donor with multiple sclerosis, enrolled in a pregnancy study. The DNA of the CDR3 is TGTGCCAGCAGCTTGGGGACAGGGGGCGCGCGGGGCTATGGCTACACCTTC. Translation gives CASSLGTGGARGYGYTF. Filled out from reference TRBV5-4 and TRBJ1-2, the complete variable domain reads ETGVTQSPTHLIKTRGQQVTLRCSSQSGHNTVSWYQQALGQGPQFIFQYYREEENGRGNFPPRFSGLQFPNYSSELNVNALELDDSALYLCASSLGTGGARGYGYTFGSGTRLTVV.